This entry features one T cell receptor beta chain sequence. This record belongs to a study of T cell changes during pregnancy in multiple sclerosis. The CDR3 has 12 amino acids. V lost 5 bases and J lost 6; bases outside the gene matches: 3. Germline values: CDR1 SGHAT, CDR2 FQNNGV. The table came from immunoSEQ multiplex PCR; TCRdb's copy has only in-frame clones and leaves some out. Here the sample spans approximately 40,000 clones, more than 90% being singletons. This specimen was CD8+ T cells from peripheral blood mononuclear cells, taken in the third trimester of pregnancy. The V and J genes are TRBV11-2 and TRBJ2-7; TRBD2 matches 8 bases. The receptor's source is a female donor with multiple sclerosis, enrolled in a pregnancy study. The CDR3 coding sequence is TGTGCCAGCAGCCAAACTAGCGGCGAGCAGTACTTC. It specifies CASSQTSGEQYF.